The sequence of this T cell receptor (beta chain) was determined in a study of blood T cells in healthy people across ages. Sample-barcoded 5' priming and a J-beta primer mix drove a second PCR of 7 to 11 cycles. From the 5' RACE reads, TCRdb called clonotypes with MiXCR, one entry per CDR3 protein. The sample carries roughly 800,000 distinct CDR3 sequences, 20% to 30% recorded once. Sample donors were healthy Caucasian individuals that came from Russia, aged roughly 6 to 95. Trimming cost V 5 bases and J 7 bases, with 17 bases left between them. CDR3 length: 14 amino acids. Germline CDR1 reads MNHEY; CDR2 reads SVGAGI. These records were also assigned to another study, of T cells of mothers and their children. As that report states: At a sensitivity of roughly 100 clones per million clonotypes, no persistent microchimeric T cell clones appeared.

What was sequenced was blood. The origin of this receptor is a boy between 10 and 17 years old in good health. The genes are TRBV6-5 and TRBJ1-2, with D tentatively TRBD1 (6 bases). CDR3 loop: CASSPAGVWSGYTF. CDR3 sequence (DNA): TGTGCCAGCAGTCCTGCAGGGGTATGGAGTGGCTACACCTTC.